Below, 18 T cell receptor beta chains from the same sample are listed, as sequenced in a study of Ad26.COV2.S vaccination and SARS-CoV-2 variants. Treatment given: around 19 received Ad26.COV2.S at low or high dose, single or two shots; five or six received placebo; per-sample allocation not given. Sampling happened 63 days after the first vaccine or placebo injection. TCRdb's table, derived via immunoSEQ multiplex PCR, lists solely in-frame clones and lacks some. This table has a few hundred thousand clones, roughly 90% appearing once. The sequences come from peripheral blood, collected in a trial of Ad26.COV2.S vaccine versus placebo. The source is a person aged 18-65 years who received the Ad26.COV2.S COVID-19 vaccine or a placebo.

This chain connects TRBV6-2 or TRBV6-3 to TRBJ1-5, with TRBD1 identical over 8 bases. Germline V lookup: CDR1 MNHEY, CDR2 SVGEGT. V dropped 2 bases and J dropped 3; count of bases not matched to a gene: 12. The CDR3 sequence is 18 residues long. The CDR3 DNA sequence: TGTGCCAGCAGTTACGTCCGACAGGGGTTAAATGCCAATCAGCCCCAGCATTTT. It specifies CASSYVRQGLNANQPQHF.

The chain links TRBV7-9 to TRBJ2-5; D not certain. Trimming took 2 bases from V and 0 from J, leaving 4 bases between them. The CDR3 runs 13 residues. Germline V gives CDR1 SEHNR, CDR2 FQNEAQ (reference sequence). The CDR3 here is CASSLMDQETQYF. In DNA form, the CDR3 reads TGTGCCAGCAGCTTAATGGACCAAGAGACCCAGTACTTC.

This chain links TRBV7-9 with TRBJ1-2, with TRBD1 matching over 8 bases. V shed 4 bases, J shed 4 bases, and the junction held 8 bases outside the gene matches. CDR3 size: 15 residues. Germline loops: CDR1 SEHNR, CDR2 FQNEAQ (reference sequence). As DNA, the CDR3 is TGTGCCAGCAGCTCCCGGCAGGGGGCCTCCTATGGCTACACCTTC. Amino acid sequence: CASSSRQGASYGYTF.

This clone showed up just once. This chain connects TRBV2 to TRBJ2-4, with D possibly called TRBD1 or TRBD2 (5 bases each). The V gene lost 6 bases and the J gene lost 10 bases, with 16 bases spanning the gap. Looked up from germline, CDR1 is SNHLY and CDR2 is FYNNEI. The CDR3 is 13 amino acids. The DNA of the CDR3 is TGTGCCAGCAGCTCCCAGGGACGGCGGATTCAGTACTTC. Protein: CASSSQGRRIQYF. The whole variable domain, filled in from reference TRBV2 and TRBJ2-4, reads EPEVTQTPSHQVTQMGQEVILRCVPISNHLYFYWYRQILGQKVEFLVSFYNNEISEKSEIFDDQFSVERPDGSNFTLKIRSTKLEDSAMYFCASSSQGRRIQYFGAGTRLSVL.

The CDR3 is CSVWTGKGTEAFF. Written as DNA, the CDR3 is TGCAGCGTGTGGACGGGGAAAGGGACTGAAGCTTTCTTT. The chain links TRBV29-1 to TRBJ1-1; D is uncertain. The CDR3 is 13 residues long. The germline V gene encodes CDR1 SQVTM and CDR2 ANQGSEA. Trimming stripped 6 bases from V and 5 bases from J, with 16 bases between.

This chain uses TRBV27 with TRBJ2-7, with D perhaps assigned TRBD1 or TRBD2 (5 bases each). Trimming took off 2 bases at V and 0 bases at J, with 11 bases between the two ends. Germline V gives CDR1 MNHEY, CDR2 SMNVEV (reference sequence). The CDR3 runs to 15 residues. The chain's CDR3 is CASSLTGTPSYEQYF. CDR3 nucleotide sequence: TGTGCCAGCAGTTTAACCGGGACGCCCTCCTACGAGCAGTACTTC.

V and J are TRBV5-1 and TRBJ1-1; a weak D match, TRBD1 (5 bases). Germline CDR1 is SGHRS and CDR2 is YFSETQ. The CDR3 is made up of 16 amino acids. Deletions cut 0 bases from V and 1 base from J, with 13 bases between. The CDR3 DNA sequence: TGCGCCAGCAGCTTGGTAGGAGGGGTCGAGAACACTGAAGCTTTCTTT. It translates to CASSLVGGVENTEAFF.

The chain combines TRBV5-1 with TRBJ2-1; either TRBD1 or TRBD2 may supply D (6 bases each). V was pared by 5 bases and J by 3 bases, with 24 bases between. The CDR3 is made up of 18 amino acids. Per germline, CDR1 SGHRS and CDR2 YFSETQ. CDR3 amino acids: CASRSWQGLPRGYNEQFF. DNA for the CDR3: TGCGCCAGCAGAAGCTGGCAGGGGTTACCGCGGGGCTACAATGAGCAGTTCTTC.

The gene calls are TRBV5-6 and TRBJ2-3; 7 bases align to TRBD1. In germline, CDR1 is SGHDT, CDR2 YYEEEE. The CDR3 is 15 residues long. J lost 8 bases, V lost 0 bases, and 9 bases had no gene match. CDR3 DNA sequence: TGTGCCAGCAGCTTGGAACGGACAGGACCCCTTACGCAGTATTTT. Its protein is CASSLERTGPLTQYF.

This clone was recorded only once. The chain carries TRBV5-5 and TRBJ2-2; 9 nucleotides match TRBD1. Germline lookup yields CDR1 SGHKS and CDR2 YYEKEE (reference sequence). This CDR3 has 15 residues. V lost 3 bases to trimming and J lost 3 bases; unmatched junction nucleotides: 3. The CDR3 loop reads CASSSRTGDTGELFF. CDR3 DNA sequence: TGTGCCAGCAGCTCCAGGACAGGGGACACCGGGGAGCTGTTTTTT.

Here the CDR3 reads CASSLAGIETQYF. The DNA for the CDR3 is TGTGCCAGCAGCTTGGCAGGGATCGAGACCCAGTACTTC. The gene calls are TRBV5-4 and TRBJ2-5, with a possible D match to TRBD1 (5 bases). V was cut by 0 bases and J by 5 bases, with 8 bases left in between. This CDR3 contains 13 residues. Per germline, CDR1 SGHNT and CDR2 YYREEE (reference sequence).

The CDR3 DNA is TGTGCCAGCACGGAAGGATCCGGGGAGCTGTTTTTT. Residues: CASTEGSGELFF. This chain connects TRBV9 to TRBJ2-2; D is unresolved. Germline CDR1 and CDR2: SGDLS and YYNGEE. The length of the CDR3 is 12 residues. V gave up 6 bases and J gave up 6 bases, with 9 bases separating them.

The chain employs TRBV28 and TRBJ2-7; D is possibly TRBD2 (6 bases). V was cut by 6 bases and J by 0 bases, with 15 bases left in between. The length of the CDR3 is 15 residues. Germline V CDR1 and CDR2: MDHEN, SYDVKM. The CDR3 loop reads CASRTHEGGSYEQYF. In nucleotides, the CDR3 is TGTGCCAGCAGAACACACGAGGGAGGCTCCTACGAGCAGTACTTC.

J is TRBJ2-1 and V is TRBV7-9; 7 positions match TRBD1. Looked up from germline, CDR1 is SEHNR and CDR2 is FQNEAQ (reference sequence). The CDR3 is 14 residues long. V trimming: 10 bases; J trimming: 0 bases; junction bases outside the gene matches: 6. The DNA for the CDR3 is TGTGCCACCCAGGACAGGAGCTCCTACAATGAGCAGTTCTTC. Protein sequence: CATQDRSSYNEQFF.

The genes are TRBV19 and TRBJ2-7, with D possibly matching TRBD1 (5 bases). There are 12 residues in the CDR3. The germline V and J ends were trimmed by 5 bases and 5 bases, with 10 bases remaining between them. Per germline, CDR1 LNHDA and CDR2 SQIVND (reference sequence). The CDR3 coding sequence is TGTGCCAGTAGTCCGCAGGGCCACGAGCAGTACTTC. This sequence encodes CASSPQGHEQYF.

This chain connects TRBV6-5 to TRBJ1-6; a weak D match, TRBD1 (6 bases). The germline V and J ends were trimmed by 4 bases and 10 bases, with 17 bases remaining between them. The germline gives CDR1 MNHEY, CDR2 SVGAGI. The CDR3 runs to 15 residues. CDR3 in amino acids: CASSSSGGHWSPLHF. CDR3 nucleotide sequence: TGTGCCAGCAGTTCCTCGGGGGGGCATTGGTCACCCCTCCACTTT.

The chain joins TRBV20-1 to TRBJ2-3; no clear D. This CDR3 has 14 residues. In germline, CDR1 is DFQATT, CDR2 SNEGSKA (reference sequence). Trimming removed 3 bases at V and 4 bases at J, with 14 bases between. CDR3 nucleotides: TGCAGTGCTAGTCGTTACATCGGCGCAGATACGCAGTATTTT. It translates to CSASRYIGADTQYF.

This clone was detected only a few times. The rearrangement joins TRBV30 to TRBJ2-7; D tentatively fits TRBD1 or TRBD2 (5 bases each). The germline V gene encodes CDR1 GTSNPN and CDR2 SVGIG (reference sequence). The V and J ends lost 3 bases and 2 bases respectively, with 14 bases between them. There are 14 residues in the CDR3. The DNA of the CDR3 is TGTGCCTGGAGCGGGAAGGGGCCAACCTACGAGCAGTACTTC. This gives the protein CAWSGKGPTYEQYF.